Reported below is one T cell receptor (beta chain). This sample is drawn from a study of blood T cell repertoires in COVID-19. Turning to the study itself: The origin of the acute and convalescent COVID-19 samples was the United States, Italy and Spain. Nucleic acid was either cDNA or gDNA, and it came from T cells, B-cell-depleted T cells, or PBMCs.

As processed by the authors: It was from reference gene primer amplification that nucleated cell counts were estimated. Clones were sequenced by immunoSEQ multiplex PCR, and TCRdb holds only the in-frame ones, with some missing. V, J and clone size reflect that table, while D and trimming were determined from the DNA. This table holds approximately 310,000 clones, around 86% found once. V shed 4 bases and J shed 0 bases, with 13 bases lying between them. The CDR3 has 15 amino acids. Germline V gene sequence: CDR1 SGHRS, CDR2 YFSETQ. This sequence was found in a man aged 45-60 years with active or convalescent COVID-19. The sample comprised peripheral blood. The genes are TRBV5-1 and TRBJ1-1, with D possibly matching TRBD1 (6 bases). CDR3 in DNA: TGCGCCAGCAGCCCTCGGGGGGCGCTGAACACTGAAGCTTTCTTT. Its translation: CASSPRGALNTEAFF.